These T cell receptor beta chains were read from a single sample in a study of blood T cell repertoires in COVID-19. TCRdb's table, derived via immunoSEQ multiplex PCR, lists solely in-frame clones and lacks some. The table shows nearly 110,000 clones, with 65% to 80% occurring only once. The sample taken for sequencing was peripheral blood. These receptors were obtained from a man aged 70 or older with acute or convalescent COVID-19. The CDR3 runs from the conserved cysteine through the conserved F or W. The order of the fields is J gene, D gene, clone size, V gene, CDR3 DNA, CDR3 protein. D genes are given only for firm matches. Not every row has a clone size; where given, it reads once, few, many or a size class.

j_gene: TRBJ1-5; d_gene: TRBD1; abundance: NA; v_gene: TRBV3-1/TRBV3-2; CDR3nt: TGTGCCAGCAGCAAGACAGGGACTAGCAATCAGCCCCAGCATTTT; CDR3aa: CASSKTGTSNQPQHF
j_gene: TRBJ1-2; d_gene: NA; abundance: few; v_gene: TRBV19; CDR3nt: TGTGCCAGTAGGGACAGCCAAATAAACTATGGCTACACCTTC; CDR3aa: CASRDSQINYGYTF
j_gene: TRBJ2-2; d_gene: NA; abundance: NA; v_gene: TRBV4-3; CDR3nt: TGCGCCAGCAGCCAAGGATCCGGTGGACAGTTCTTCGCCGGGGAGCTGTTTTTT; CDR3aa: CASSQGSGGQFFAGELFF
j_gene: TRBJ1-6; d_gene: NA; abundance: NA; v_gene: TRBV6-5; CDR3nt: TGTGCCAGCAGTTACTCAGGGGACTATAATTCACCCCTCCACTTT; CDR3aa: CASSYSGDYNSPLHF
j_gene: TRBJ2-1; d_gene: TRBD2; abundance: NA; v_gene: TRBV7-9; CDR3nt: TGTGCCAGCAGCTTAAAAACTAGCGGGGGGGCCTACAATGAGCAGTTCTTC; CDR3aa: CASSLKTSGGAYNEQFF
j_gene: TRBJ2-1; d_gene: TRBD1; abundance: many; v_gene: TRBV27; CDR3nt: TGTGCCAGCCGTTTTGACAGGGGGGCCTACAATGAGCAGTTCTTC; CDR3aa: CASRFDRGAYNEQFF
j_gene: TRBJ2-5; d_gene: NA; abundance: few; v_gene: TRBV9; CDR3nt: TGTGCCAGCAATTCAGGGGCGCACCAAGAGACCCAGTACTTC; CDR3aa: CASNSGAHQETQYF
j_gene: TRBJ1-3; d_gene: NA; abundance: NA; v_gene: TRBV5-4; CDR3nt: TGTGCCAGCAGTTTGGGGAGCTCTGGAAACACCATATATTTT; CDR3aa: CASSLGSSGNTIYF
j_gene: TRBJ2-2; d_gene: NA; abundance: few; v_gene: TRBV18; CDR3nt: TGTGCCAGCTCTGAGAAGACAGGTGCGAGCACCGGGGAGCTGTTTTTT; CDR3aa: CASSEKTGASTGELFF
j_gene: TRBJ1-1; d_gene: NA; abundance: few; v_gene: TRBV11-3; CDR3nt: TGTGCCAGCAGCTCCCGAGAGGGAGGAGGTGAAGCTTTCTTT; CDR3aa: CASSSREGGGEAFF
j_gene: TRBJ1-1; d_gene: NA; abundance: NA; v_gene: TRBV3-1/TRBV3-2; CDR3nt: TGTGCCAGCAGCCAAGGGAGTCGAGAAGCTTTCTTT; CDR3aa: CASSQGSREAFF
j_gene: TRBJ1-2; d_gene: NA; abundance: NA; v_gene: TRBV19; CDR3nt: TGTGCCAGTAGTATTATCGAAAGGAGCTATGGCTACACCTTC; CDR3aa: CASSIIERSYGYTF
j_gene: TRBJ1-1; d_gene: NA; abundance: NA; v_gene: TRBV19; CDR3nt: TGTGCCAGTATCCCACCACCCCACGACAGCCACACTGAAGCTTTCTTT; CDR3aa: CASIPPPHDSHTEAFF
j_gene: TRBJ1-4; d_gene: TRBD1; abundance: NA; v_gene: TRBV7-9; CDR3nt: TGTGCCAGCAGCTCCTCGGACAGGGGGCCGGGAAAACTGTTTTTT; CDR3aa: CASSSSDRGPGKLFF
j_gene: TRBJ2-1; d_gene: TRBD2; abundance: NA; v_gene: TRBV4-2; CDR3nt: TGTGCCAGCAGCCAAACAGCGGGGGGGCCCTACAATGAGCAGTTCTTC; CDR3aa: CASSQTAGGPYNEQFF
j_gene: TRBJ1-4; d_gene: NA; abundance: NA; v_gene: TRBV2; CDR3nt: TGTGCCAGCAGTGTAGGGGACACACGTAGCGAAAAACTGTTTTTT; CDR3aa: CASSVGDTRSEKLFF
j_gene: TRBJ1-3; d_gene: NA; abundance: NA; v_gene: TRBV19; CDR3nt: TGTGCCAGTAGTCAGGGTCTGGGATCTGGAAACACCATATATTTT; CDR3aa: CASSQGLGSGNTIYF
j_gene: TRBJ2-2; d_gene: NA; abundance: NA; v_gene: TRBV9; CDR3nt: TGTGCCAGCAGCGTAGTAGGGGGGAACACCGGGGAGCTGTTTTTT; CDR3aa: CASSVVGGNTGELFF
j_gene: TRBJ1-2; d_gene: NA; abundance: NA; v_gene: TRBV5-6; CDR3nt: TGTGCCAGCAGCTTGGACTACAGGAAGGGTGGCTACACCTTC; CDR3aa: CASSLDYRKGGYTF
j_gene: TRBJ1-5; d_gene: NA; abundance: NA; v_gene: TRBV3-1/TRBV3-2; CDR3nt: TGTGCCAGCAGCCAACCGAATCAGCCCCAGCATTTT; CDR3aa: CASSQPNQPQHF
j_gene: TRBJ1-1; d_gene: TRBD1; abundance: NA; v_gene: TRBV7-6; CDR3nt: TGTGCCAGCAGACCCGGGACAGGGCCAAACACTGAAGCTTTCTTT; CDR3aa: CASRPGTGPNTEAFF
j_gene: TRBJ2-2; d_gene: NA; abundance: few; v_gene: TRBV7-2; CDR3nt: TGTGCCAGCAGCTTCGTTCCCGGGGGGCATTCGAACACCGGGGAGCTGTTTTTT; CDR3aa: CASSFVPGGHSNTGELFF
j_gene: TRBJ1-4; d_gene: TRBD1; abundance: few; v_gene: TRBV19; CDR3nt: TGTGCCAGTAGTATGACAGGGTCGGAAAAACTGTTTTTT; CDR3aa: CASSMTGSEKLFF
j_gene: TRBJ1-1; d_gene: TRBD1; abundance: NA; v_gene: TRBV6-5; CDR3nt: TGTGCCAGCAGTCTTAGACAGGGCAACACTGAAGCTTTCTTT; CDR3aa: CASSLRQGNTEAFF